What follows are 13 T cell receptor beta chains derived from one specimen sequenced in a study of blood T cell repertoires in COVID-19. TCRdb keeps only in-frame clones here, not all; method: immunoSEQ multiplex PCR. Among some 290,000 clones, almost 90% were seen once, and the ten largest hold 2.5% to 3.5%. Sequences were obtained from peripheral blood. The receptor source for this set is a woman in her twenties or thirties with COVID-19, enrolled during active disease.

The rearrangement joins TRBV28 to TRBJ2-7; 8 nucleotides line up with TRBD2. This CDR3 comprises 15 residues. V shed 4 bases, J shed 4 bases, and the junction held 9 bases outside the gene matches. The germline V gene encodes CDR1 MDHEN and CDR2 SYDVKM. In DNA form, the CDR3 reads TGTGCCAGCAGTTCCTTAGCGGGAAGGGCGTACGAGCAGTACTTC. This translates into CASSSLAGRAYEQYF.

J is TRBJ1-2 and V is TRBV5-4; unclear D gene. This CDR3 has 15 amino acids. Germline CDR1 reads SGHNT; CDR2 reads YYREEE (reference sequence). The ends were cut back, 4 bases at V and 2 bases at J, with 15 bases in the middle. DNA of the CDR3: TGTGCCAGCAGCGCCGAGCCGGCGGGAAACTATGGCTACACCTTC. Translation: CASSAEPAGNYGYTF.

This sequence joins TRBV4-1 and TRBJ2-4; possible D gene TRBD2, 5 bases. The CDR3 spans 17 residues. The ends were cut back, 4 bases at V and 0 bases at J, with 16 bases in the middle. Germline-derived CDR1 and CDR2 are MGHRA and YSYEKL. DNA for the CDR3: TGCGCCAGCAGCCGAACTCTAGCTGTTATAGCCAAAAACATTCAGTACTTC. Translation: CASSRTLAVIAKNIQYF.

This clone was detected ten times or more. The chain carries TRBV3-1 (or the pseudogene TRBV3-2) and TRBJ2-7; 7 nucleotides line up with TRBD2. Germline V gene data show CDR1 as LGHDT and CDR2 as YNNKEL (reference sequence). This CDR3 contains 15 residues. The V and J ends lost 0 bases and 7 bases, in that order; junction bases with no gene match: 9. CDR3 loop: CASSQDVGGPREQYF. CDR3 DNA: TGTGCCAGCAGCCAAGACGTGGGAGGGCCTCGGGAGCAGTACTTC.

The rearrangement uses TRBV7-9 and TRBJ2-5; 7 bases fit TRBD2. Germline V gene data show CDR1 as SEHNR and CDR2 as FQNEAQ (reference sequence). This CDR3 has 17 residues. The V segment lost 2 bases and the J segment 4 bases; nucleotides outside the gene matches: 13. In nucleotides, the CDR3 is TGTGCCAGCAGCTTAAGCGGGGTACGTGTAACCGCAGAGACCCAGTACTTC. Its protein product is CASSLSGVRVTAETQYF.

V is TRBV30 and J is TRBJ1-4; 9 bases fit TRBD1. The V and J ends lost 1 base and 3 bases, in that order; junction bases with no gene match: 0. Looked up from germline, CDR1 is GTSNPN and CDR2 is SVGIG (reference sequence). CDR3 length: 14 amino acids. CDR3 sequence: CAWSGDRANEKLFF. The CDR3 coding sequence is TGTGCCTGGAGTGGGGACAGGGCTAATGAAAAACTGTTTTTT.

This clone has more than one count but fewer than ten. The CDR3 sequence: CATGDSTGELFF. The CDR3 DNA sequence: TGTGCCACCGGGGACTCCACCGGGGAGCTGTTTTTT. The V and J genes are TRBV10-3 and TRBJ2-2, with a weak D call TRBD2 (6 bases). CDR1 is ENHRY, CDR2 SYGVKD, per germline. The CDR3 length is 12 residues. V lost 10 bases, J lost 4 bases, and 10 bases lay in between.

The V and J genes are TRBV3-1 (or the pseudogene TRBV3-2) and TRBJ2-7, with 9 bases identical to TRBD2. V was pared by 0 bases and J by 2 bases, with 5 bases of the junction left unmatched. CDR1 and CDR2 from the germline V gene are LGHDT and YNNKEL (reference sequence). The CDR3 sequence is 16 residues long. The CDR3 sequence: CASSQEPTSGPYEQYF. DNA for the CDR3: TGTGCCAGCAGCCAAGAGCCGACTAGCGGCCCCTACGAGCAGTACTTC.

The J gene is TRBJ2-1, the V gene TRBV18; D is possibly TRBD2 (6 bases). This CDR3 is built from 13 residues. Germline lookup yields CDR1 KGHSH and CDR2 LQKENI. V was trimmed by 6 bases and J by 4 bases, leaving 10 bases between them. Written as DNA, the CDR3 is TGTGCCAGCTCCCCGACTAGTTACAATGAGCAGTTCTTC. It encodes CASSPTSYNEQFF.

V and J are TRBV7-9 and TRBJ2-7; tentatively, D is TRBD2 (5 bases). Germline assignment: CDR1 SEHNR and CDR2 FQNEAQ (reference sequence). V was trimmed by 3 bases and J by 7 bases, leaving 28 bases between them. This CDR3 contains 18 residues. The CDR3, as DNA: TGTGCCAGCAGCTTTCGAAGCGGCGCGGAACTCATCCCGTGGGAGCAGTACTTC. Translating it yields CASSFRSGAELIPWEQYF.

This clone turned up a few times. The V gene is TRBV13, the J gene TRBJ2-7; 8 bases match TRBD2. Germline loops: CDR1 PRHDT, CDR2 FYEKMQ (reference sequence). V lost 5 bases to trimming and J lost 3 bases; unmatched junction nucleotides: 9. The CDR3 extends over 15 amino acids. In nucleotides, the CDR3 is TGTGCCAGCAGCATTAGCGGGAAGGTCGGCTACGAGCAGTACTTC. This translates into CASSISGKVGYEQYF.

The rearrangement uses TRBV19 and TRBJ1-2; 7 bases are shared with TRBD1. Trimming removed 5 bases from V and 6 bases from J; junction bases left unmatched: 18. Germline CDR1 reads LNHDA; CDR2 reads SQIVND (reference sequence). This CDR3 spans 17 amino acids. The DNA of the CDR3 is TGTGCCAGTAGTTCCTCCTCCAGGGGGATTGAAGGGGATGGCTACACCTTC. The encoded protein is CASSSSSRGIEGDGYTF. Filled out from reference TRBV19 and TRBJ1-2, the complete variable domain reads DGGITQSPKYLFRKEGQNVTLSCEQNLNHDAMYWYRQDPGQGLRLIYYSQIVNDFQKGDIAEGYSVSREKKESFPLTVTSAQKNPTAFYLCASSSSSRGIEGDGYTFGSGTRLTVV.

This clone occurred a few times. V usage is TRBV7-2 and J usage is TRBJ1-2, with 8 bases aligning to TRBD1. The CDR3 is 13 amino acids. The V and J ends lost 2 bases and 6 bases, in that order; junction bases with no gene match: 2. CDR1 and CDR2 from the germline V gene are SGHTA and FQGNSA. The DNA of the CDR3 is TGTGCCAGCAGCTTAAGACAGGGGAATGGCTACACCTTC. It specifies CASSLRQGNGYTF.